This T cell receptor (beta chain) is from a study of blood T cell repertoires in COVID-19. Under the authors' procedure: Quantification of nucleated cells was approximated via reference gene primer amplification. Libraries were prepared by immunoSEQ multiplex PCR; TCRdb keeps only in-frame clonotypes and omits some of them. D and trimming come from the DNA, and the V and J calls and clone size come from that table. This table has approximately 340,000 clones, roughly 90% appearing once. The CDR3 contains 14 residues. V shed 5 bases and J shed 2 bases, with 12 bases lying between them. Germline V lookup: CDR1 MGHDK, CDR2 SYGVNS. This clone has more than one count but fewer than ten.

The origin of this receptor is a man younger than 45 with COVID-19, enrolled during active disease. V is TRBV25-1 and J is TRBJ1-2; tentatively, D is TRBD1 (5 bases). The specimen sequenced was peripheral blood. The CDR3 region has the DNA TGTGCCAGCAGTCTTCTGGGGGGGAACTATGGCTACACCTTC. Its protein is CASSLLGGNYGYTF.